These T cell receptor beta chains were read from a single sample in a study of OX40 agonist ivuxolimab in advanced cancers. Here immunoSEQ multiplex PCR was the method, and the copy in TCRdb shows in-frame clones only, minus some. The table has tens of thousands of clones, less than 90% seen once; the top ten hold approximately 16%. The material sequenced was CD4+ or CD8+ T cells sorted from blood, taken in a trial of the OX40 agonist ivuxolimab. The receptor source for this set is an adult with an advanced solid tumor such as melanoma, head and neck, liver or kidney cancer. CDR3s include the opening cysteine and the closing phenylalanine or tryptophan. The D gene is left open where the match is weak. Size tells how often a clone was seen (once, few, many) or the class of an expanded clone, and some rows leave it out.

clone_size | j_call | v_call | cdr3_length | d_call | cdr3_aa | cdr3_nt
- | TRBJ1-2 | TRBV6-4 | 11 | - | CASSDSGVVTF | TGTGCCAGCAGTGACTCGGGGGTAGTCACCTTC
- | TRBJ1-2 | TRBV7-9 | 14 | TRBD1 | CASRTGTEADGYTF | TGTGCCAGCAGAACAGGGACAGAGGCCGATGGCTACACCTTC
- | TRBJ2-3 | TRBV11-2 | 14 | - | CASSEWSGTDTQYF | TGTGCCAGCAGCGAATGGAGTGGCACAGATACGCAGTATTTT
- | TRBJ1-2 | TRBV28 | 15 | - | CASSPSGAGGYGYTF | TGTGCCAGCAGTCCCTCAGGAGCCGGTGGCTATGGCTACACCTTC
- | TRBJ1-5 | TRBV10-2 | 12 | - | CASKHINQPQHF | TGCGCCAGCAAACACATCAATCAGCCCCAGCATTTT
- | TRBJ2-7 | TRBV28 | 14 | - | CASRPTTWDYEQYF | TGTGCCAGCAGACCTACTACATGGGACTACGAGCAGTACTTC
- | TRBJ2-5 | TRBV5-6 | 14 | - | CASSATGTKETQYF | TGTGCCAGCAGCGCAACAGGGACTAAAGAGACCCAGTACTTC
once | TRBJ2-1 | TRBV10-3 | 17 | - | CAISVNSEGVNGPEQFF | TGTGCCATCAGTGTTAATTCGGAGGGAGTAAATGGGCCTGAGCAGTTCTTC
- | TRBJ2-3 | TRBV9 | 18 | - | CASSPFVGGRGSTDTQYF | TGTGCCAGCAGCCCCTTCGTAGGGGGGCGCGGTAGCACAGATACGCAGTATTTT
- | TRBJ2-7 | TRBV28 | 13 | TRBD1 | CASRTGSTYEQYF | TGTGCCAGCAGGACAGGGAGTACCTACGAGCAGTACTTC
- | TRBJ2-1 | TRBV7-6 | 14 | - | CASSLEMGSNEQFF | TGTGCCAGCAGCTTAGAGATGGGAAGCAATGAGCAGTTCTTC
- | TRBJ2-7 | TRBV27 | 18 | TRBD2 | CASSIAGTSGSFHYEQYF | TGTGCCAGCAGTATAGCCGGGACTAGCGGGAGTTTTCACTACGAGCAGTACTTC